This T cell receptor beta chain was recorded in a study of a mutant IDH1 vaccine in newly diagnosed glioma. Time point denoted: week 35, safety follow-up. Doses comprised 300 ug of mutant IDH1 20-mer peptide each, plus topical imiquimod. In every donor, the tumor was a new WHO grade 3 or 4 IDH1-mutant, ATRX-lost astrocytoma. This clone came up a few times. As yet, its antigen is unknown. The protocol was immunoSEQ multiplex PCR, while the TCRdb copy is restricted to in-frame clones and leaves out a portion. The table includes around 44,000 clones, roughly three quarters detected once. Sequencing used PBMCs, obtained from a glioma patient whose treatment included an IDH1 peptide vaccine. This TCR derives from a man aged 35-49 years with glioma.

For the CDR3, the DNA is TGTGCCACCGACAGGGATTTCATGAACACTGAAGCTTTCTTT. This encodes CATDRDFMNTEAFF. The chain uses TRBV6-1 and TRBJ1-1; 7 bases agree with TRBD1. This CDR3 contains 14 residues. From germline, CDR1 is MNHNS and CDR2 SASEGT. V shed 10 bases, J shed 0 bases, and the junction held 8 bases outside the gene matches.